One and the same sample provided the 29 T cell receptor beta chains below, sequenced in a study of cytomegalovirus exposure and HLA in healthy donors. Generated by immunoSEQ multiplex PCR, the TCRdb table keeps only in-frame clones and is missing some. The table includes 130,000 to 150,000 clones, about 91% detected once. Sequenced sample: PBMCs. The receptor set was obtained from a woman younger than 30 in good health and CMV-seropositive.

V is TRBV7-9 and J is TRBJ2-3; 9 positions match TRBD2. After removal of 4 bases from V and 1 base from J, the junction contained 3 bases not matched to a gene. The CDR3 has 15 residues. Per the germline V gene, CDR1 is SEHNR and CDR2 is FQNEAQ (reference sequence). CDR3 protein: CASSSASGGTDTQYF. CDR3 sequence (DNA): TGTGCCAGCAGCTCTGCTAGCGGGGGCACAGATACGCAGTATTTT.

V usage is TRBV9 and J usage is TRBJ2-3; 8 nucleotides align to TRBD1. V lost 0 bases to trimming and J lost 5 bases; unmatched junction nucleotides: 2. Germline values: CDR1 SGDLS, CDR2 YYNGEE. CDR3 length: 14 residues. CDR3 sequence: CASSVEGQGDTQYF. The CDR3 DNA follows: TGTGCCAGCAGCGTAGAAGGACAGGGAGATACGCAGTATTTT.

Comments on this clone: The germline gene is not matched at one end of the junction; a read error may be the cause. CDR3 sequence (DNA): TGTGCCATCAGTGAGAACTTTCTCCGGGAATCCTACGAGCAGTACTTC. This codes for CAISENFLRESYEQYF. The chain carries TRBV6-1 and TRBJ2-7, with D possibly matching TRBD2 (5 bases). Looked up from germline, CDR1 is MNHNS and CDR2 is SASEGT. This CDR3 region has 16 residues.

The rearrangement links TRBV7-6 to TRBJ2-5, with 8 bases that match TRBD2. The germline V gene encodes CDR1 SGHVS and CDR2 FNYEAQ. This CDR3 comprises 16 residues. V lost 5 bases, J lost 5 bases, and 13 bases stayed unmatched. The CDR3 coding sequence is TGTGCCAGCAGCCCAGGCCCCGGGACTAGGGGGGAGACCCAGTACTTC. Its protein is CASSPGPGTRGETQYF.

The chain couples TRBV6-1 to TRBJ1-3, with D tentatively TRBD1 (6 bases). Trimming stripped 4 bases from V and 10 bases from J, with 8 bases between. The CDR3 totals 11 residues. Germline CDR1 reads MNHNS; CDR2 reads SASEGT. Written as DNA, the CDR3 is TGTGCCAGCAGTGTACAGGGAACCATATATTTT. Amino acids: CASSVQGTIYF.

This clone was seen once. This rearrangement joins TRBV6-5 to TRBJ2-7; the match to TRBD1 covers 7 bases. This CDR3 is 13 amino acids long. V lost 6 bases to trimming and J lost 6 bases; unmatched junction nucleotides: 8. In germline, CDR1 is MNHEY, CDR2 SVGAGI. The CDR3 here is CASRRQGAPEQYF. DNA of the CDR3: TGTGCCAGCAGGAGACAGGGTGCCCCCGAGCAGTACTTC.

V gene TRBV5-6 combines with J gene TRBJ2-4, with no clear D. Germline V gives CDR1 SGHDT, CDR2 YYEEEE. The CDR3 sequence is 16 residues long. V was clipped by 4 bases and J by 6 bases, with 20 bases between them. In nucleotides, the CDR3 is TGTGCCAGCAGCCGGGTGACCGCCGCGCCGGGAAACATTCAGTACTTC. It translates to CASSRVTAAPGNIQYF.

The V and J genes are TRBV5-1 and TRBJ1-4; D call uncertain. V lost 0 bases and J lost 0, with 6 bases in between. CDR3 length equals 15 residues. Germline V lookup: CDR1 SGHRS, CDR2 YFSETQ. Here the CDR3 reads CASSLGGATNEKLFF. The DNA of the CDR3 is TGCGCCAGCAGCTTGGGCGGTGCAACTAATGAAAAACTGTTTTTT.

To note about this clone: The sample contains more than one DNA sequence encoding this CDR3. The genes are TRBV5-1 and TRBJ2-3; 9 bases are shared with TRBD1. Unmatched junction bases numbered 4, after V lost 3 bases and J lost 5 bases. This CDR3 is built from 14 residues. Germline CDR1 reads SGHRS; CDR2 reads YFSETQ. The CDR3 bases are TGCGCCAGCAGCTCGGGACAGGGCGTAGATACGCAGTATTTT. This encodes CASSSGQGVDTQYF.

The chain links TRBV28 to TRBJ1-1; TRBD1 matches at 9 bases. V dropped 4 bases and J dropped 6; count of bases not matched to a gene: 12. CDR1 and CDR2 from the germline V gene are MDHEN and SYDVKM. The CDR3 is 16 amino acids. CDR3 sequence (DNA): TGTGCCAGCAGTTATCCCCGGGACAGGGAGGGCGCTGAAGCTTTCTTT. It codes for CASSYPRDREGAEAFF. Full variable domain (missing parts from reference TRBV28 and TRBJ1-1): DVKVTQSSRYLVKRTGEKVFLECVQDMDHENMFWYRQDPGLGLRLIYFSYDVKMKEKGDIPEGYSVSREKKERFSLILESASTNQTSMYLCASSYPRDREGAEAFFGQGTRLTVV.

The chain has TRBV27 and TRBJ2-3; perhaps TRBD2 as D (6 bases). Germline V gene data show CDR1 as MNHEY and CDR2 as SMNVEV (reference sequence). Trimming removed 0 bases at V and 0 bases at J, with 13 bases between. CDR3 size: 17 residues. CDR3 amino acids: CASSLSVPGDSTDTQYF. For the CDR3, the DNA is TGTGCCAGCAGTTTATCGGTCCCGGGGGATAGCACAGATACGCAGTATTTT.

The chain uses TRBV10-3 and TRBJ1-5; D may be TRBD1 (5 bases). Trimming stripped 6 bases from V and 0 bases from J, with 9 bases between. In germline, CDR1 is ENHRY, CDR2 SYGVKD. CDR3 length: 14 amino acids. CDR3 bases: TGTGCCATCAGGGTGACAGATAGCAATCAGCCCCAGCATTTT. Its protein product is CAIRVTDSNQPQHF.

The CDR3 DNA reads as TGTGCCAGCAGTTCGTCCTCTAGCGGGCGAGAGACCCAGTACTTC. Amino acid sequence: CASSSSSSGRETQYF. The J gene is TRBJ2-5, the V gene TRBV28; 8 nucleotides line up with TRBD2. Germline trimming cut 4 bases from V and 4 bases from J; bases unmatched to any gene: 8. Germline CDR1 MDHEN, CDR2 SYDVKM. The CDR3 contains 15 residues.

The CDR3 sequence: CASNRLDRGGTEAFF. CDR3 bases: TGTGCCAGCAACCGCCTCGACAGGGGGGGGACTGAAGCTTTCTTT. The V call is TRBV28, the J call TRBJ1-1; 9 bases align to TRBD1. The CDR3 is 15 residues long. After removal of 7 bases from V and 5 bases from J, the junction contained 11 bases not matched to a gene. CDR1 and CDR2 from the germline V gene are MDHEN and SYDVKM.

J is TRBJ2-3 and V is TRBV25-1; 9 positions match TRBD2. The length of the CDR3 is 15 residues. Looked up from germline, CDR1 is MGHDK and CDR2 is SYGVNS. Germline trimming cut 5 bases from V and 6 bases from J; bases unmatched to any gene: 9. Here the CDR3 DNA reads TGTGCCAGCAGTCTGGCGGGGGGGCCTGGGGATACGCAGTATTTT. Its protein is CASSLAGGPGDTQYF. The full variable domain, completed using reference TRBV25-1 and TRBJ2-3, is EADIYQTPRYLVIGTGKKITLECSQTMGHDKMYWYQQDPGMELHLIHYSYGVNSTEKGDLSSESTVSRIRTEHFPLTLESARPSHTSQYLCASSLAGGPGDTQYFGPGTRLTVL.

The chain joins TRBV27 to TRBJ1-6; 10 nucleotides align to TRBD1. Trimming cost V 7 bases and J 9 bases; bases outside gene matches: 18. Germline values: CDR1 MNHEY, CDR2 SMNVEV (reference sequence). This CDR3 region has 18 residues. The CDR3 here is CASTLRMTGGGGFSPLHF. The CDR3 coding sequence is TGTGCCAGCACGCTGCGTATGACAGGGGGCGGTGGTTTTTCACCCCTCCACTTT.

The J gene is TRBJ1-3, the V gene TRBV28; D is undetermined. This CDR3 has 14 residues. CDR1 MDHEN and CDR2 SYDVKM come from the germline V gene. Trimming removed 5 bases at V and 0 bases at J, with 8 bases between. In DNA, the CDR3 is TGTGCCAGCAGTCTAACCTCCTCTGGAAACACCATATATTTT. Translated: CASSLTSSGNTIYF.

This clone was observed a single time. The V call is TRBV28, the J call TRBJ1-6; 8 bases map to TRBD1. The CDR3 is made up of 15 amino acids. V shed 5 bases and J 10 bases; nucleotides not matched to a gene: 10. Looked up from germline, CDR1 is MDHEN and CDR2 is SYDVKM. CDR3 in amino acids: CASSPTGALGSPLHF. Here the CDR3 DNA reads TGTGCCAGCAGTCCGACAGGGGCCCTTGGGTCACCCCTCCACTTT.

The genes are TRBV7-8 and TRBJ1-5; TRBD1 matches at 8 bases. With 5 bases clipped from V and 3 bases from J, the junction kept 6 bases outside the gene matches. CDR1 and CDR2 (germline): SGHVS, FQNEAQ. The CDR3 extends over 15 amino acids. DNA for the CDR3: TGTGCCAGCAGCCCCGGGACAGGACTCAATCAGCCCCAGCATTTT. As protein: CASSPGTGLNQPQHF.

The chain combines TRBV30 with TRBJ2-3; tentative D call: TRBD2 (5 bases). Per germline, CDR1 GTSNPN and CDR2 SVGIG (reference sequence). Between the trimmed V and J ends, which lost 0 bases and 2 bases, there was a span of 15 bases. CDR3 length: 16 residues. CDR3 region: CAWSVSSAKLTDTQYF. CDR3 coding DNA: TGTGCCTGGAGTGTTAGTAGCGCGAAACTCACAGATACGCAGTATTTT.

This chain joins TRBV5-1 and TRBJ1-2; tentative D call: TRBD1 (5 bases). Germline CDR1 and CDR2: SGHRS and YFSETQ. This CDR3 comprises 13 residues. V was shortened by 4 bases and J by 4 bases, with 11 bases between the two germline ends. The CDR3 sequence is CASSGDSLYGYTF. The CDR3 region has the DNA TGCGCCAGCAGCGGGGACTCCCTCTATGGCTACACCTTC.

The chain uses TRBV5-6 and TRBJ2-4; possible D gene TRBD2, 7 bases. V lost 4 bases to trimming and J lost 7 bases, with 15 bases between them. CDR1 and CDR2 (germline): SGHDT, YYEEEE. The CDR3 totals 14 residues. For the CDR3, the DNA is TGTGCCAGCAGCCGGCCTGGGGGGGCGAACATTCAGTACTTC. Translation gives CASSRPGGANIQYF.

This clone was detected only a few times. The chain combines TRBV6-1 with TRBJ2-1; D is unresolved. Trimming shortened V by 7 bases and J by 6 bases, and 10 bases separated the two germline ends. The CDR3 loop spans 12 amino acids. Per germline, CDR1 MNHNS and CDR2 SASEGT. As DNA, the CDR3 is TGTGCCAGCACCCTCTTCGGCAATGAGCAGTTCTTC. It encodes CASTLFGNEQFF.

This clone was counted a single time. The chain combines TRBV27 with TRBJ1-5; D unclear. CDR3 length equals 15 residues. Germline V CDR1 and CDR2: MNHEY, SMNVEV (reference sequence). The V end was cut by 1 base, the J end by 3 bases, with 10 bases between. The CDR3 region has the DNA TGTGCCAGCAGTTTATGGGGAGCCACCAATCAGCCCCAGCATTTT. This sequence encodes CASSLWGATNQPQHF.

The V call is TRBV5-1, the J call TRBJ1-3; maybe TRBD1 (6 bases). CDR1 and CDR2 from the germline V gene are SGHRS and YFSETQ. Trimming pared 7 bases from V and 14 bases from J, leaving 16 bases between. This CDR3 has 11 amino acids. CDR3 residues: CASSEQGFLYF. CDR3 in DNA: TGCGCCAGCTCCGAACAGGGTTTCTTATATTTT. The full variable domain, in which reference TRBV5-1 and TRBJ1-3 provide the parts outside the CDR3, is KAGVTQTPRYLIKTRGQQVTLSCSPISGHRSVSWYQQTPGQGLQFLFEYFSETQRNKGNFPGRFSGRQFSNSRSEMNVSTLELGDSALYLCASSEQGFLYFGEGSWLTVV.

DNA of the CDR3: TGTGCCTGGAGCAAGACAGGGTATAACTATGGCTACACCTTC. Protein sequence: CAWSKTGYNYGYTF. The genes are TRBV30 and TRBJ1-2, with 7 bases fitting TRBD1. V lost 3 bases and J lost 1; bases outside the gene matches: 5. This CDR3 contains 14 residues. Germline CDR1 reads GTSNPN; CDR2 reads SVGIG (reference sequence).

The rearrangement joins TRBV7-9 to TRBJ1-2; no definite D call. Looked up from germline, CDR1 is SEHNR and CDR2 is FQNEAQ (reference sequence). The CDR3 is 15 residues long. Trimming stripped 1 base from V and 1 base from J, with 10 bases between. CDR3 in DNA: TGTGCCAGCAGCTTAGGGGAGGAGGGTAACTATGGCTACACCTTC. Translation gives CASSLGEEGNYGYTF.

This rearrangement joins TRBV9 to TRBJ1-1; 9 positions match TRBD1. The CDR3 totals 17 residues. V lost 2 bases, J lost 5 bases, and 13 bases stayed unmatched. In germline, CDR1 is SGDLS, CDR2 YYNGEE. The CDR3 DNA follows: TGTGCCAGCAGCGTGATACCCGGGACAGGGTCAGGGACTGAAGCTTTCTTT. Its translation: CASSVIPGTGSGTEAFF.

This rearrangement joins TRBV4-1 to TRBJ1-4; tentative D call: TRBD1 (5 bases). With 0 bases removed from V and 7 bases from J, the gap between germline ends came to 18 bases. This CDR3 has 17 amino acids. Germline CDR1 and CDR2: MGHRA and YSYEKL. CDR3 nucleotide sequence: TGCGCCAGCAGCCAAGACCAGATACAGGAGAAGGTTGAAAAACTGTTTTTT. As protein: CASSQDQIQEKVEKLFF.